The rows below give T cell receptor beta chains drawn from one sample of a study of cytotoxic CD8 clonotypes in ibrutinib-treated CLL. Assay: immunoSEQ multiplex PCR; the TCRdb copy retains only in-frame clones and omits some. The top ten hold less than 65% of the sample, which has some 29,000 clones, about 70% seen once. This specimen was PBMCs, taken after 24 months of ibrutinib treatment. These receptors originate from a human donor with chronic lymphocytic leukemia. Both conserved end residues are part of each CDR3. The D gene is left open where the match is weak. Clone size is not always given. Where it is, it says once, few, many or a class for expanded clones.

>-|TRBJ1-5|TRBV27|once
CASKFGNQPQHF
TGTGCCAGCAAGTTCGGGAATCAGCCCCAGCATTTT
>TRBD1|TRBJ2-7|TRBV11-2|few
CASSLPTGINEQYF
TGTGCCAGCAGCTTACCGACAGGGATCAACGAGCAGTACTTC
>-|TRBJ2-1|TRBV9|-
CASSSMSGEYNEQFF
TGTGCCAGCAGCTCGATGAGCGGAGAATACAATGAGCAGTTCTTC
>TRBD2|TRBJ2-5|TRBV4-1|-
CASSQGAGTSQETQYF
TGCGCCAGCAGCCAAGGCGCCGGGACTAGTCAAGAGACCCAGTACTTC
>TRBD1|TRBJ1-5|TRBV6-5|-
CASSKTGGAGQPQHF
TGTGCCAGCAGCAAGACAGGGGGCGCAGGTCAGCCCCAGCATTTT
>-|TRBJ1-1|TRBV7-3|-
CASSLTGGRGNTEAFF
TGTGCCAGCAGCTTAACGGGCGGGAGAGGGAACACTGAAGCTTTCTTT
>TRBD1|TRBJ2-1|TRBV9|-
CASSAQGSSYNEQFF
TGTGCCAGCAGCGCACAGGGGAGCTCCTACAATGAGCAGTTCTTC
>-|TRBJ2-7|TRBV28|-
CASSLGGSFYAEYF
TGTGCCAGCAGTTTGGGGGGTTCCTTTTACGCGGAGTACTTC
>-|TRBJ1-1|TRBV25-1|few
CASSEGGAYTEAFF
TGTGCCAGCAGTGAAGGAGGGGCCTACACTGAAGCTTTCTTT
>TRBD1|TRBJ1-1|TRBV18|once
CASSDRGNTEAFF
TGTGCCAGCTCGGACAGGGGGAACACTGAAGCTTTCTTT
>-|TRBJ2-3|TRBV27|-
CASSLWGRPTDTQYF
TGTGCCAGCAGTTTATGGGGCAGGCCCACAGATACGCAGTATTTT
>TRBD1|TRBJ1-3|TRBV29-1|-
CSAGQGVGNTIYF
TGCAGCGCCGGACAGGGGGTTGGAAACACCATATATTTT
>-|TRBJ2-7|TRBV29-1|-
CSVKLGGPEQYF
TGCAGCGTTAAATTAGGAGGGCCCGAGCAGTACTTC
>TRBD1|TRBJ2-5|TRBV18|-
CASSEDRAETQYF
TGTGCCAGCTCAGAGGACAGGGCCGAGACCCAGTACTTC
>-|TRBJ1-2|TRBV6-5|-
CASSSGTTGNYGYTF
TGTGCCAGCAGCTCCGGGACAACCGGTAACTATGGCTACACCTTC
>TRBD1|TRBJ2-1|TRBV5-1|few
CASSLEGTGDNEQFF
TGCGCCAGCAGCTTGGAAGGGACAGGGGACAATGAGCAGTTCTTC
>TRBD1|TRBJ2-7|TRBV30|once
CAWRSVDRFSYEQYF
TGTGCCTGGAGATCGGTGGACAGGTTCTCCTACGAGCAGTACTTC
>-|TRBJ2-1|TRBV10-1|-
CASSDPGYNEQFF
TGCGCCAGCAGTGACCCAGGCTACAATGAGCAGTTCTTC
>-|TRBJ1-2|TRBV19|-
CASSKETFYGYTF
TGTGCCAGTAGTAAAGAGACGTTTTATGGCTACACCTTC
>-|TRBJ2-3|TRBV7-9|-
CASSLLKSPADTQYF
TGTGCCAGCAGCCTTCTAAAATCCCCCGCAGATACGCAGTATTTT
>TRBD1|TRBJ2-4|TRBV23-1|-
CASSPSSGTGATKNIQYF
TGCGCCAGCAGCCCTTCTTCCGGGACAGGGGCAACCAAAAACATTCAGTACTTC
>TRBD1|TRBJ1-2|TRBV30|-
CAWSTPWDRGPLNYGYTF
TGTGCCTGGAGTACCCCCTGGGACAGGGGCCCGCTCAACTATGGCTACACCTTC
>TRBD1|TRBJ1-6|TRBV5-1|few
CASSSGQPNSPLHF
TGCGCCAGCAGCTCGGGACAGCCTAATTCACCCCTCCACTTT
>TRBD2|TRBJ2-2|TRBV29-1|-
CSVGRGGNTGELFF
TGCAGCGTCGGTCGGGGGGGGAACACCGGGGAGCTGTTTTTT
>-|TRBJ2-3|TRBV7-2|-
CASSLELVATDTQYF
TGTGCCAGCAGCTTAGAACTCGTGGCCACAGATACGCAGTATTTT
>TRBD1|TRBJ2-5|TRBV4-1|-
CASSSRPGTGVQETQYF
TGCGCCAGCAGCTCGCGCCCTGGCACAGGGGTCCAAGAGACCCAGTACTTC
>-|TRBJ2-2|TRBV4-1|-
CASSLVQVNTGELFF
TGCGCCAGCAGCCTGGTACAGGTGAACACCGGGGAGCTGTTTTTT
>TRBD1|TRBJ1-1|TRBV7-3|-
CASSPGTGAEAFF
TGTGCCAGCAGCCCCGGGACAGGGGCCGAAGCTTTCTTT
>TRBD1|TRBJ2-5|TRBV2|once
CASRSGTGGGETQYF
TGTGCCAGCAGATCCGGGACAGGGGGCGGAGAGACCCAGTACTTC
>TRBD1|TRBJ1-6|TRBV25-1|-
CASSPGQGFGSPLHF
TGTGCCAGCAGTCCGGGACAGGGTTTCGGTTCACCCCTCCACTTT
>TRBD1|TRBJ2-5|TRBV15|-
CATSETGRLQETQYF
TGTGCCACCAGCGAGACAGGGCGTCTCCAAGAGACCCAGTACTTC
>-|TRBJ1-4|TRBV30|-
CAWSVGGVTTNEKLFF
TGTGCCTGGAGTGTAGGTGGGGTTACGACTAATGAAAAACTGTTTTTT